This T cell receptor beta chain is drawn from a study of cytomegalovirus exposure and HLA in healthy donors. General observations from the study: Researchers counted roughly 150 TCR beta chains as cytomegalovirus-associated. Whilst most TCR sequences proved rare, a subset of public TCRs occurred across many donors. A classifier reportedly called cytomegalovirus status with high sensitivity and specificity.

CDR3 length equals 17 residues. Germline lookup yields CDR1 LNHNV and CDR2 YYDKDF (reference sequence). Trimming at V came to 0 bases and at J to 4 bases, leaving 8 bases not matched to a gene. Points on this clone: Its antigen is undetermined.

Repertoires were generated with immunoSEQ multiplex PCR, while TCRdb's copy carries only in-frame clones and drops some. The sample records approximately 270,000 clones, roughly nine tenths being singletons. The sample taken for sequencing was PBMCs. The origin of this receptor is a man between 18 and 29 years old in good health and CMV-seropositive. The genes are TRBV15 and TRBJ2-3; 9 bases align to TRBD2. This CDR3 is CATSRERSQREADTQYF. CDR3 sequence (DNA): TGTGCCACCAGCAGAGAGCGATCCCAGCGGGAGGCAGATACGCAGTATTTT.